The 32 T cell receptor beta chains in this list originate from one sample, sequenced in a study of T cells in Graves' hyperthyroidism and ophthalmopathy. RNA transcripts gave rise to amplified TCR beta CDR3 regions. Using the HTBI primer set, a first-round RT-PCR was run on the TCR CDR3. TCRdb redid the calling of the multiplex PCR reads with MiXCR, one entry per CDR3 protein. This sample has about 400,000 distinct CDR3 sequences, with roughly 14% found just once. Sequenced material: blood. The source of these receptors is a woman aged 18 to 35 with Graves' hyperthyroidism that later progressed to Graves' ophthalmopathy.

The chain recombines TRBV4-1 with TRBJ2-1, with 8 nucleotides matching TRBD2. This CDR3 has 17 residues. J gave up 5 bases and V 1 base, and 10 bases lay outside the gene matches. Germline loops: CDR1 MGHRA, CDR2 YSYEKL. CDR3 DNA sequence: TGCGCCAGCAGCCAAGTGACAGGACTAGCACTTAACAATGAGCAGTTCTTC. Translating gives CASSQVTGLALNNEQFF.

The gene calls are TRBV5-1 and TRBJ2-1; 8 bases are shared with TRBD2. This CDR3 comprises 15 residues. Trimming removed 2 bases from V and 2 bases from J; junction bases left unmatched: 3. Germline V lookup: CDR1 SGHRS, CDR2 YFSETQ. The CDR3 DNA is TGCGCCAGCAGCTTTAGCGGGGACCCCTACAATGAGCAGTTCTTC. Its translation is CASSFSGDPYNEQFF. Full variable domain (remainder filled in from reference TRBV5-1 and TRBJ2-1): KAGVTQTPRYLIKTRGQQVTLSCSPISGHRSVSWYQQTPGQGLQFLFEYFSETQRNKGNFPGRFSGRQFSNSRSEMNVSTLELGDSALYLCASSFSGDPYNEQFFGPGTRLTVL.

This clonotype came up many times. The chain uses TRBV7-2 and TRBJ2-5; 7 positions match TRBD2. This CDR3 is built from 16 residues. The junction had 10 bases not matched to a gene; V was cut back by 4 bases and J by 2 bases. Germline V CDR1 and CDR2: SGHTA, FQGNSA. CDR3: CASSSVGVAGQETQYF. CDR3 DNA: TGTGCCAGCAGCTCAGTGGGAGTAGCGGGTCAAGAGACCCAGTACTTC.

In this sample, this clonotype turned up a few times. The CDR3 here is CATSRDYGGWVKNIQYF. CDR3 nucleotides: TGTGCCACCAGCAGAGATTACGGGGGGTGGGTCAAAAACATTCAGTACTTC. The chain uses TRBV15 and TRBJ2-4; the match to TRBD2 covers 7 bases. V lost 0 bases to trimming and J lost 3 bases; unmatched junction nucleotides: 8. The length of the CDR3 is 17 residues. CDR1 and CDR2 from the germline V gene are LNHNV and YYDKDF (reference sequence).

This clonotype appeared a few times. V is TRBV6-1 and J is TRBJ2-5, with 15 bases fitting TRBD2. Unmatched junction bases numbered 5, after V lost 2 bases and J lost 7 bases. CDR3 length: 16 residues. Germline V gene data show CDR1 as MNHNS and CDR2 as SASEGT. CDR3 amino acids: CASSETRTSGRGTQYF. CDR3 DNA sequence: TGTGCCAGCAGTGAAACTCGGACTAGCGGGAGGGGGACCCAGTACTTC.

Only a few counts were recorded for this clonotype. The rearrangement uses TRBV9 and TRBJ1-1, with a weak D call TRBD1 (6 bases). Trimming took off 0 bases at V and 4 bases at J, with 10 bases between the two ends. This CDR3 is 14 amino acids long. Germline CDR1 and CDR2: SGDLS and YYNGEE. In DNA form, the CDR3 reads TGTGCCAGCAGCGTAGATCGGGGGGCCACTGAAGCTTTCTTT. It yields the protein CASSVDRGATEAFF. Full variable domain (missing parts from reference TRBV9 and TRBJ1-1): DSGVTQTPKHLITATGQRVTLRCSPRSGDLSVYWYQQSLDQGLQFLIQYYNGEERAKGNILERFSAQQFPDLHSELNLSSLELGDSALYFCASSVDRGATEAFFGQGTRLTVV.

In regard to this clonotype: Given a much more abundant clone one base away, this may be a read error. The chain has TRBV6-2 or TRBV6-3 and TRBJ2-1, with 8 bases identical to TRBD2. The CDR3 is made up of 17 amino acids. The germline V gene encodes CDR1 MNHEY and CDR2 SVGEGT. The CDR3 is CDSSYSGGLESYNEQFF. Written as DNA, the CDR3 is TGTGACAGCAGTTACTCGGGGGGGTTGGAGTCCTACAATGAGCAGTTCTTC.

This clonotype has at least ten counts. The V call is TRBV2, the J call TRBJ2-3; perhaps TRBD2 as D (5 bases). The CDR3 runs 13 residues. V was pared by 7 bases and J by 1 base, with 9 bases between. Germline CDR1 reads SNHLY; CDR2 reads FYNNEI. This CDR3 is CASTGLRTDTQYF. In DNA, the CDR3 is TGTGCCAGCACGGGGTTACGCACAGATACGCAGTATTTT.

This clonotype was picked up a small number of times. The chain recombines TRBV2 with TRBJ1-2; 8 bases align to TRBD1. Germline loops: CDR1 SNHLY, CDR2 FYNNEI. After removal of 7 bases from V and 4 bases from J, the junction contained 8 bases not matched to a gene. There are 14 residues in the CDR3. CDR3: CASTSDRAVYGYTF. DNA for the CDR3: TGTGCCAGCACCTCGGACAGGGCGGTCTATGGCTACACCTTC.

This clonotype was seen ten or more times. The chain carries TRBV20-1 and TRBJ2-7; 7 bases match TRBD1. The CDR3 consists of 15 residues. After removal of 0 bases from V and 10 bases from J, the junction contained 15 bases not matched to a gene. The germline CDR1 and CDR2 sequences are DFQATT and SNEGSKA (reference sequence). CDR3 protein: CSARDFSPRGQRQYF. In nucleotides, the CDR3 is TGCAGTGCTAGAGATTTTTCCCCCAGGGGACAGCGACAGTACTTC.

This clonotype was picked up many times. This chain connects TRBV2 to TRBJ1-6, with 7 bases aligning to TRBD1. Germline assignment: CDR1 SNHLY and CDR2 FYNNEI. The trim removed 3 bases at V and 0 bases at J, leaving 5 bases unmatched. The CDR3 loop spans 17 amino acids. The DNA of the CDR3 is TGTGCCAGCAGTGATGGGACAGAAAGCTCCTATAATTCACCCCTCCACTTT. Its protein is CASSDGTESSYNSPLHF.

Written as DNA, the CDR3 is TGTGCCTGGAGTGTAGGAGCCGGGGAGACCACTAATGAAAAACTGTTTTTT. This gives the protein CAWSVGAGETTNEKLFF. V is TRBV30 and J is TRBJ1-4; D call uncertain. The length of the CDR3 is 17 residues. V gave up 0 bases and J gave up 2 bases, with 16 bases separating them. Germline CDR1 reads GTSNPN; CDR2 reads SVGIG (reference sequence).

For this clonotype: Possible read error: a much larger clone is one base away. The CDR3 carries no conserved terminal phenylalanine or tryptophan, so it likely arises from a read error. V and J are TRBV7-9 and TRBJ2-7; no clear D. In germline, CDR1 is SEHNR, CDR2 FQNEAQ (reference sequence). Deletions cut 4 bases from V and 6 bases from J, with 10 bases between. The CDR3 contains 12 residues. The CDR3 loop reads CASSSGLAEQYL. The CDR3 nucleotides are TGTGCCAGCAGCTCCGGTTTGGCCGAGCAGTACCTC.

This clonotype has at least ten counts. This chain links TRBV27 with TRBJ2-7; D might be TRBD1 (6 bases). The germline CDR1 and CDR2 sequences are MNHEY and SMNVEV (reference sequence). The CDR3 contains 12 residues. Trimming removed 10 bases at V and 2 bases at J, with 12 bases between. Written as DNA, the CDR3 is TGTGCCAAAAACAGGGAAGCCTACGAGCAGTACTTC. The encoded protein is CAKNREAYEQYF.

This clonotype was recorded at least ten times. The V gene is TRBV7-2, the J gene TRBJ2-3; D perhaps matches TRBD1 (5 bases). V shed 5 bases and J shed 2 bases, with 11 bases lying between them. The CDR3 extends over 14 amino acids. CDR1 and CDR2 (germline): SGHTA, FQGNSA. The CDR3 reads CASSPLGPTDTQYF. The CDR3 bases are TGTGCCAGCAGCCCCCTGGGGCCCACAGATACGCAGTATTTT.

The table lists this clonotype with a few counts. The rearrangement links TRBV27 to TRBJ2-2; 9 positions agree with TRBD2. Losses at the gene ends were 6 bases for V and 0 bases for J; bases not matched to a gene: 5. The CDR3 is made up of 16 amino acids. Germline V lookup: CDR1 MNHEY, CDR2 SMNVEV (reference sequence). The CDR3 DNA sequence: TGTGCCAGCAGGGGACTAGCCCCGACGAACACCGGGGAGCTGTTTTTT. This codes for CASRGLAPTNTGELFF.

This clonotype was picked up a small number of times. V gene TRBV6-1 combines with J gene TRBJ2-4; TRBD2 matches at 7 bases. Germline loops: CDR1 MNHNS, CDR2 SASEGT. Trimming cost V 11 bases and J 0 bases; bases outside gene matches: 1. CDR3 length equals 12 residues. Written as DNA, the CDR3 is TGTGCCGGGGGGGTAGCCAAAAACATTCAGTACTTC. It is translated as CAGGVAKNIQYF.

This clonotype has just a few counts. The V and J genes are TRBV14 and TRBJ2-1; D call uncertain. Germline CDR1 SGHDN, CDR2 FVKESK. The CDR3 covers 14 residues. Between the trimmed V and J ends, which lost 4 bases and 9 bases, there was a span of 16 bases. The CDR3 bases are TGTGCCAGCAGCCCGAATCTCCGCCCTATTGAGCAGTTCTTC. Protein sequence: CASSPNLRPIEQFF.

The chain links TRBV4-1 to TRBJ2-1; 13 nucleotides match TRBD2. The CDR3 is 17 residues long. The junction had 7 bases not matched to a gene; V was cut back by 1 base and J by 7 bases. Germline CDR1 reads MGHRA; CDR2 reads YSYEKL. The DNA for the CDR3 is TGCGCCAGCAGCCAAGGGACTAGCGGGAGTTTGGCGAATGAGCAGTTCTTC. Residues: CASSQGTSGSLANEQFF.

V and J are TRBV7-9 and TRBJ2-7; D is undetermined. The germline gives CDR1 SEHNR, CDR2 FQNEAQ (reference sequence). The germline V and J ends were trimmed by 5 bases and 2 bases, with 13 bases remaining between them. This CDR3 region has 14 residues. CDR3 region: CASSRLETPYEQYF. CDR3 DNA sequence: TGTGCCAGCAGCCGTCTCGAAACACCCTACGAGCAGTACTTC. Based on the CDR3 plus reference TRBV7-9 and TRBJ2-7, the full variable domain is DTGVSQNPRHKITKRGQNVTFRCDPISEHNRLYWYRQTLGQGPEFLTYFQNEAQLEKSRLLSDRFSAERPKGSFSTLEIQRTEQGDSAMYLCASSRLETPYEQYFGPGTRLTVT.

This rearrangement joins TRBV10-3 to TRBJ2-1; D ambiguous. V lost 2 bases, J lost 4 bases, and 9 bases lay in between. This CDR3 has 14 residues. Germline assignment: CDR1 ENHRY and CDR2 SYGVKD. DNA of the CDR3: TGTGCCATCAGTGAGAGGACGCGGTACAATGAGCAGTTCTTC. It translates to CAISERTRYNEQFF.

The genes are TRBV5-6 and TRBJ1-3, with D unresolved. Per the germline V gene, CDR1 is SGHDT and CDR2 is YYEEEE. The V end lost 0 bases, the J end lost 0 bases, and 10 bases lay between the germline ends. This CDR3 has 16 amino acids. The CDR3 DNA follows: TGTGCCAGCAGCTTGGGCTCACTTTACTCTGGAAACACCATATATTTT. Its protein is CASSLGSLYSGNTIYF.

In its sample, this clonotype was seen many times. The genes are TRBV20-1 and TRBJ2-1; TRBD2 agrees at 12 bases. The CDR3 spans 18 residues. Germline values: CDR1 DFQATT, CDR2 SNEGSKA (reference sequence). The J segment lost 1 base and the V segment lost 0 bases, leaving 7 bases of the junction unmatched. Here the CDR3 reads CSARDRPSGRASYNEQFF. The CDR3 coding sequence is TGCAGTGCTAGAGATCGGCCTAGCGGGAGGGCTTCCTACAATGAGCAGTTCTTC.

This clonotype was found a few times. This rearrangement joins TRBV29-1 to TRBJ2-7; TRBD1 aligns across 7 bases. This CDR3 comprises 12 residues. The germline V gene encodes CDR1 SQVTM and CDR2 ANQGSEA. V was clipped by 6 bases and J by 7 bases; unmatched bases: 9. CDR3 DNA: TGCAGCGTAGATCGACAGGGTGGGGAGCAGTACTTC. It yields the protein CSVDRQGGEQYF.

There are many counts of this clonotype. This rearrangement joins TRBV2 to TRBJ2-5, with 8 positions matching TRBD2. V gave up 4 bases and J gave up 5 bases; unmatched junction bases: 9. The CDR3 loop spans 15 amino acids. CDR1 is SNHLY, CDR2 FYNNEI, per germline. CDR3 coding DNA: TGTGCCAGCAGTGGAGGGAGCGGGAGAGGCGAGACCCAGTACTTC. Encoded protein: CASSGGSGRGETQYF.

Concerning this clonotype: One junction end does not reproduce the germline sequence, and a read error may be involved. In DNA, the CDR3 is TGCGCCAGCAGCCGCGGGACTAGCGGGATGGGCGACGAGCTGTACTTC. Translation: CASSRGTSGMGDELYF. The V gene is TRBV4-3, the J gene TRBJ2-7; TRBD2 agrees at 13 bases. Germline assignment: CDR1 LGHNA and CDR2 YSLEER. This CDR3 region has 16 residues.

The chain links TRBV5-1 to TRBJ2-1; D perhaps matches TRBD2 (6 bases). The V gene lost 3 bases and the J gene lost 7 bases, with 17 bases spanning the gap. The germline V gene has CDR1 SGHRS and CDR2 YFSETQ. The CDR3 extends over 15 amino acids. The CDR3 DNA reads TGCGCCAGCAGCTACGGGGGACCGAAAAGGAATGAGCAGTTCTTC. Residues: CASSYGGPKRNEQFF.

V and J are TRBV28 and TRBJ2-3; 13 bases map to TRBD2. This CDR3 is 16 amino acids long. The germline CDR1 and CDR2 sequences are MDHEN and SYDVKM. V shed 6 bases and J 4 bases; nucleotides not matched to a gene: 7. Here the CDR3 DNA reads TGTGCCAGCAGACTGACTAGCGGGAGGAGTGCAGATACGCAGTATTTT. Residues: CASRLTSGRSADTQYF. Full variable domain (remainder filled in from reference TRBV28 and TRBJ2-3): DVKVTQSSRYLVKRTGEKVFLECVQDMDHENMFWYRQDPGLGLRLIYFSYDVKMKEKGDIPEGYSVSREKKERFSLILESASTNQTSMYLCASRLTSGRSADTQYFGPGTRLTVL.

This clonotype is a singleton in its sample. V is TRBV29-1 and J is TRBJ2-2, with D unclear. Germline V gene data show CDR1 as SQVTM and CDR2 as ANQGSEA. V was shortened by 0 bases and J by 0 bases, with 8 bases between the two germline ends. The CDR3 totals 15 residues. For the CDR3, the DNA is TGCAGCGTTGAAGAGTCGCGAGCGAACACCGGGGAGCTGTTTTTT. Translation: CSVEESRANTGELFF.

The chain links TRBV5-1 to TRBJ2-7, with 13 bases lining up with TRBD2. The CDR3 is made up of 24 amino acids. The V gene end was trimmed by 0 bases and the J gene end by 2 bases; junction bases not matched to a gene: 26. CDR1 is SGHRS, CDR2 YFSETQ, per germline. The CDR3 sequence is CASSLAVTSGRSHSGSFVAYEQYF. In DNA form, the CDR3 reads TGCGCCAGCAGCTTGGCCGTGACTAGCGGGAGGAGCCATAGCGGGAGCTTTGTGGCCTACGAGCAGTACTTC.

This clonotype was detected only a few times. The chain employs TRBV19 and TRBJ2-7, with a possible D match to TRBD2 (6 bases). The germline CDR1 and CDR2 sequences are LNHDA and SQIVND (reference sequence). This CDR3 spans 19 amino acids. With 4 bases removed from V and 2 bases from J, the gap between germline ends came to 27 bases. The CDR3 DNA is TGTGCCAGTAGTACCCACCTCAGATTCCGGGACTGGAATCCCTACGAGCAGTACTTC. Protein product: CASSTHLRFRDWNPYEQYF.

This clonotype turned up a few times. This chain links TRBV19 with TRBJ1-4; no definite D call. CDR1 LNHDA and CDR2 SQIVND come from the germline V gene (reference sequence). With 6 bases removed from V and 8 bases from J, the gap between germline ends came to 10 bases. This CDR3 is 12 amino acids long. This CDR3 reads CASSPREEKLFF. CDR3 in DNA: TGTGCCAGTAGCCCCCGGGAGGAAAAACTGTTTTTT.